This T cell receptor (beta chain) was identified during a study of shared clonotypes between healthy human individuals. Negatively enriched CD4+ T cells were divided by CD45RA into naive and memory. This CDR3 region has 17 residues. V gave up 1 base and J gave up 4 bases, with 16 bases separating them. Germline values: CDR1 MGHRA, CDR2 YSYEKL. Genomic DNA belonging to each subset was distributed in equal measure over several immunoSEQ plates. Sequencing was performed with immunoSEQ multiplex PCR; in TCRdb, only in-frame clones are kept and a portion is missing. Of about 1.1 million clones in the sample, 60% to 85% were seen once.

The source of this sequence is a man younger than 35 in good health. Some clones in this sample may be carry-over from other donors' samples. Sequencing input: memory CD4+ T cells from PBMCs. Subset here: CD45RA-negative fraction. V is TRBV4-1 and J is TRBJ2-2; possible D gene TRBD2, 6 bases. The CDR3 here is CASSQVDLGLTTGELFF. The CDR3 DNA reads as TGCGCCAGCAGCCAAGTCGATCTGGGACTTACCACCGGGGAGCTGTTTTTT.